The 4 T cell receptor beta chains below all came from one sample that was sequenced in a study of shared clonotypes between healthy human individuals. Sequencing was performed with immunoSEQ multiplex PCR; in TCRdb, only in-frame clones are kept and a portion is missing. The repertoire holds under 850,000 clones, with about two thirds as singletons. The sequenced sample was memory CD4+ T cells sorted from blood. Subset of the sample: CD45RA-negative fraction. These receptors were taken from a woman aged 25 to 45 in good health.

The chain joins TRBV28 to TRBJ1-1; 9 bases match TRBD1. The CDR3 runs to 16 residues. Trimming removed 4 bases from V and 0 bases from J; junction bases left unmatched: 6. The germline CDR1 and CDR2 sequences are MDHEN and SYDVKM. The CDR3, as DNA: TGTGCCAGCAGTTCCCGGGACAGGGATTTGAACACTGAAGCTTTCTTT. Protein: CASSSRDRDLNTEAFF.

At least ten counts were recorded for this clone. CDR3 bases: TGTGCCAGCAGTTTTGGCCAGGAAAAACTGTTTTTT. Protein sequence: CASSFGQEKLFF. The rearrangement joins TRBV28 to TRBJ1-4; no definite D call. The CDR3 covers 12 residues. The V and J ends lost 3 bases and 8 bases respectively, with 7 bases between them. Germline CDR1 reads MDHEN; CDR2 reads SYDVKM.

This clone showed up just a few times. CDR3 amino acids: CASSFPSGANVLTF. The CDR3 nucleotides read TGTGCCAGCAGCTTCCCCTCTGGGGCCAACGTCCTGACTTTC. The chain combines TRBV5-4 with TRBJ2-6, with unresolved D. The length of the CDR3 is 14 residues. V was cut by 2 bases and J by 0 bases, with 3 bases left in between. Germline values: CDR1 SGHNT, CDR2 YYREEE (reference sequence).

The J gene is TRBJ2-7, the V gene TRBV28; 10 bases are a match to TRBD1. V lost 4 bases and J lost 3; bases outside the gene matches: 12. Germline V gene data show CDR1 as MDHEN and CDR2 as SYDVKM. The CDR3 has 17 residues. The CDR3 sequence: CASSSLAGTGVSYEQYF. The CDR3 region has the DNA TGTGCCAGCAGTTCCCTCGCCGGGACAGGGGTTAGCTACGAGCAGTACTTC.